This is a list of T cell receptor beta chains from one sample in a study of cytomegalovirus exposure and HLA in healthy donors. Using immunoSEQ multiplex PCR, the repertoire was profiled, and TCRdb retains in-frame clones only, with some absent. The sample has about 210,000 clones, around 83% seen once. The specimen was PBMCs. These receptors were taken from a woman aged 45-65 years in good health and CMV-seropositive. The CDR3 runs from the conserved cysteine through the conserved F or W. A D gene is named only where the DNA matches it firmly. Not every row has a clone size; where given, it reads once, few, many or a size class.

j_gene,d_gene,abundance,v_gene,CDR3nt,CDR3aa
TRBJ2-7,TRBD2,once,TRBV6-5,TGTGCCAGCAGTTATACAGGACGGGGGGACGAGCAGTACTTC,CASSYTGRGDEQYF
TRBJ2-5,NA,NA,TRBV11-3,TGTGCCAGCAGCTTGCACTCTGGGACCCAGTACTTC,CASSLHSGTQYF
TRBJ2-1,TRBD2,NA,TRBV4-2,TGTGCCAGCAGCCAAGATAGCGGGGGAAACTACAATGGGCAGTTCTTC,CASSQDSGGNYNGQFF
TRBJ2-1,TRBD1,NA,TRBV5-8,TGTGCCAGCAGCTCAGACAGGGGTTCTGGCAATGAGCAGTTCTTC,CASSSDRGSGNEQFF
TRBJ2-1,NA,NA,TRBV18,TGTGCCAGCTCACCAAGTGGGGCAGGCTCCTACAATGAGCAGTTCTTC,CASSPSGAGSYNEQFF
TRBJ2-7,NA,NA,TRBV6-6,TGTGCCAGCAGTTACCGGGACTACGAGCAGTACTTC,CASSYRDYEQYF
TRBJ2-1,TRBD2,NA,TRBV7-8,TGTGCCAGCCCCCCCGGGGGCCAGCGGGGGGTTTACAATGAGCAGTTCTTC,CASPPGGQRGVYNEQFF
TRBJ2-3,TRBD2,NA,TRBV6-4,TGTGCCAGCAGTGAGGCGGGGGGCACAGATACGCAGTATTTT,CASSEAGGTDTQYF
TRBJ1-1,NA,NA,TRBV5-5,TGTGCCAGCAGCTTACCCGACAGTAACACTGAAGCTTTCTTT,CASSLPDSNTEAFF
TRBJ1-4,TRBD1,NA,TRBV6-1,TGTGCCACCGAGACAGGGTTTGGACGTGAAAAACTGTTTTTT,CATETGFGREKLFF
TRBJ2-3,NA,NA,TRBV19,TGTGCCAGTAGTGCACAGGGCACAGATACGCAGTATTTT,CASSAQGTDTQYF
TRBJ2-2,TRBD2,NA,TRBV5-1,TGCGCCAGCAGCTTGACTAGCGGCACCGGGGAGCTGTTTTTT,CASSLTSGTGELFF
TRBJ1-2,NA,NA,TRBV18,TGTGCCAGCTCACCCTCGGGGACATTCGATGGCTACACCTTC,CASSPSGTFDGYTF
TRBJ2-3,TRBD2,NA,TRBV13,TGTGCCAGCAGCGCGGGACTACTCGCAGATACGCAGTATTTT,CASSAGLLADTQYF
TRBJ1-2,NA,NA,TRBV7-9,TGTGCCAGCAGCTTAGCCCTACTACACCGGGGGGATGGCTACACCTTC,CASSLALLHRGDGYTF
TRBJ1-5,TRBD1,NA,TRBV7-8,TGTGCCAGCAGCTTATCGACAGGGCAACAGCCCCAGCATTTT,CASSLSTGQQPQHF
TRBJ2-2,TRBD1,NA,TRBV27,TGTGCCAGCAGTATCTGGACAGGGAACACCGGGGAGCTGTTTTTT,CASSIWTGNTGELFF
TRBJ1-6,NA,NA,TRBV16,TGTGCCAGCAGCCAATTGGTAGACTACTCCTATAATTCACCCCTCCACTTT,CASSQLVDYSYNSPLHF
TRBJ1-4,TRBD1,NA,TRBV2,TGTGCCAGCAGTCCACAGGGGGTGGGTGAAAAACTGTTTTTT,CASSPQGVGEKLFF
TRBJ2-7,TRBD1,NA,TRBV6-5,TGTGCCTGCCGACGGGACAGCCTCTCCTACGAGCAGTACTTC,CACRRDSLSYEQYF
TRBJ1-2,TRBD1,NA,TRBV6-5,TGTGCCAGCAGACTTATGACAGGGGGCCTTTCTGGCTACACCTTC,CASRLMTGGLSGYTF
TRBJ1-1,NA,NA,TRBV19,TGTGCCAGTTCTGAGGGGGTCATGAACACTGAAGCTTTCTTT,CASSEGVMNTEAFF
TRBJ1-4,NA,few,TRBV4-1,TGCGCCAGCAGCCAAGAGTCTCGGCCGGGTGAAAAACTGTTTTTT,CASSQESRPGEKLFF
TRBJ1-1,NA,few,TRBV5-1,TGCGCCAGCAGCCAACAGACGAACACTGAAGCTTTCTTT,CASSQQTNTEAFF
TRBJ2-3,TRBD2,NA,TRBV19,TGTGCCAGTACCTATACTAGCGGGGTTTCCACAGATACGCAGTATTTT,CASTYTSGVSTDTQYF
TRBJ1-2,TRBD1,NA,TRBV7-8,TGTGCCAGCAGCTACGGACAGGACTATGGCTACACCTTC,CASSYGQDYGYTF
TRBJ1-6,NA,NA,TRBV7-2,TGTGCCAGCAGCTTAGCCGGACAGTATAATTCACCCCTCCACTTT,CASSLAGQYNSPLHF
TRBJ2-7,TRBD2,NA,TRBV5-1,TGCGCCAGCAGCGGTCGGGGGGGGGAGAGCGGAACCTACGAGCAGTACTTC,CASSGRGGESGTYEQYF
TRBJ2-2,NA,few,TRBV19,TGTGCCAGTAGTTTACAAGCCGGGGAGCTGTTTTTT,CASSLQAGELFF
TRBJ2-7,TRBD1,NA,TRBV5-4,TGTGCCAGCAGCCGGACAGGGAGCAAGGACGAGCAGTACTTC,CASSRTGSKDEQYF
TRBJ2-7,NA,NA,TRBV9,TGTGCCAGCAGCCCCAACTCCGAGCTGTACGAGCAGTACTTC,CASSPNSELYEQYF
TRBJ2-4,TRBD2,NA,TRBV14,TGTGCCAGCAGCCACCTGAGCGGGGGGATCAAAAACATTCAGTACTTC,CASSHLSGGIKNIQYF
TRBJ1-3,NA,NA,TRBV19,TGTGCCAGTAGTATGGTGGCCTCCTCTGGAAACACCATATATTTT,CASSMVASSGNTIYF
TRBJ2-5,NA,NA,TRBV18,TGTGCCAGCTCACGGGAGGACGAGACCCAGTACTTC,CASSREDETQYF
TRBJ2-1,NA,NA,TRBV15,TGTGCCACCAGCAGAGACCGGGATATGATGGGCTCCTACAATGAGCAGTTCTTC,CATSRDRDMMGSYNEQFF
TRBJ2-3,TRBD2,many,TRBV6-4,TGTGCCAGCAGTGGCCTAGCGGGTAGCACAGATACGCAGTATTTT,CASSGLAGSTDTQYF
TRBJ1-5,NA,NA,TRBV7-9,TGTGCCAGCAGCCAAGAGGGAAATAGCAATCAGCCCCAGCATTTT,CASSQEGNSNQPQHF
TRBJ1-6,NA,NA,TRBV2,TGTGCCAGCAGGGCACAAGTATTATATAATTCACCCCTCCACTTT,CASRAQVLYNSPLHF
TRBJ1-4,NA,NA,TRBV6-1,TGTGCCAGCGGAACGGGTGCTCGGGTGCCGGAAAAACTGTTTTTT,CASGTGARVPEKLFF